Detailed here is one T cell receptor beta chain. Its matching antigen is unknown. This record comes from a study of T cells expressing NK-cell markers. Looking at the study overall: Investigators obtained TCR beta repertoires from sorted CD3+CD56+NKG2C+, CD3+CD56+NKG2C- and CD3+CD56-NKG2C+ T cells.

Making the TCR beta cDNA relied on 5'RACE template switching with UMIs. Using the 5' RACE reads, TCRdb records one entry per CDR3 protein without DNA. The sample table sets out 350,000 to 500,000 distinct CDR3 sequences. The CDR3 consists of 21 residues. Per germline, CDR1 LNHNV and CDR2 YYDKDF (reference sequence). Study results and caveats: A few donors' CD3+CD56-NKG2C+ cells were dominated by the same clonotypes. Whether expanded NKG2C+ T cell clones recognized HCMV stayed uncertain.

This sequence joins TRBV15 and TRBJ2-1; the D gene TCRdb calls, TRBD1, cannot be checked with no DNA. Material: blood T cells: a sorted CD56 or NKG2C T cell subset, CD4+ or CD8+ T cells, or bulk PBMC T cells (not recorded which). The receptor comes from a woman between 18 and 69 years old in good health. The CDR3 sequence is CATSRGLLGTGGLLGGNEQFF. Drawing the rest from reference TRBV15 and TRBJ2-1, the complete variable domain is DAMVIQNPRYQVTQFGKPVTLSCSQTLNHNVMYWYQQKSSQAPKLLFHYYDKDFNNEADTPDNFQSRRPNTSFCFLDIRSPGLGDTAMYLCATSRGLLGTGGLLGGNEQFFGPGTRLTVL.